This TCR beta chain was recovered during a study of somatic mutations in cytotoxic T cells in rheumatoid arthritis. Looking at the study overall: Among the T-cell populations stained with V beta antibodies, some were separated by flow sorting at nearly 100% purity, including V beta1+ cells whose TCRB was sequenced.

About this clone itself: Its antigen remains unknown.

Clones were sequenced by immunoSEQ multiplex PCR, and TCRdb holds only the in-frame ones, with some missing. The sample has approximately 33,000 clones, under 85% seen once; the top ten hold more than 2.5%. Germline CDR1 is MNHEY and CDR2 is SMNVEV (reference sequence). Trimming took 0 bases from V and 2 from J, leaving 7 bases between them. This CDR3 has 14 amino acids. Points from the study as a whole: Nobody had found out which antigens the expanded CD8+ clones targeted. Measurement of CD8+ T-cell clonality revealed no significant difference between rheumatoid arthritis patients and age-matched healthy controls. Only rheumatoid arthritis patients, not healthy controls, showed CD8+ clonality increasing with age.

The sequence came from a middle-aged man in good health. Sequenced sample: CD8+ T cells sorted from blood. V usage is TRBV27 and J usage is TRBJ2-5, with TRBD1 as a possible D gene (6 bases). The CDR3 is CASSLSRGQETQYF. In DNA form, the CDR3 reads TGTGCCAGCAGTTTATCAAGGGGGCAAGAGACCCAGTACTTC.